This record looks at one T cell receptor beta chain sequence and its context. These data are taken from a study of blood T cell repertoires in COVID-19. About the research overall: Researchers got acute and convalescent COVID-19 samples from the United States, Italy and Spain. The analysed material was cDNA or gDNA that came from T cells, B-cell-depleted T cells, or PBMCs.

As processed by the authors: Nucleated cell number was recorded as an estimate derived from reference gene primer amplification. Only in-frame clones appear in the TCRdb table, and some are missing; sequencing was by immunoSEQ multiplex PCR. V, J and clone size are taken as reported in that table, and D and trimming were inferred from the DNA itself. The sample includes roughly 330,000 clones, around 87% of them seen just once. Germline V gives CDR1 SGHRS, CDR2 YFSETQ. The V end was cut by 0 bases, the J end by 7 bases, with 13 bases between. The CDR3 covers 15 residues. This chain joins TRBV5-1 and TRBJ1-4; no definite D call. Sequencing was done on a sample of PBMCs or T cells enriched from blood (not recorded which). The sequence was collected from a woman aged 25 to 39 who had recovered from COVID-19. CDR3 sequence: CASSLAGRAGEKLFF. The CDR3 bases are TGCGCCAGCAGCTTGGCCGGGAGGGCGGGTGAAAAACTGTTTTTT.